This TCR beta chain was sequenced during a study of blood T cell repertoires in COVID-19. TCRdb's table, derived via immunoSEQ multiplex PCR, lists solely in-frame clones and lacks some. The sample holds some 300,000 clones, around nine tenths seen once. J was trimmed by 3 bases and V by 1 base; bases with no gene match: 13. Looked up from germline, CDR1 is KGHSH and CDR2 is LQKENI. The CDR3 is 19 residues long. The chain carries TRBV18 and TRBJ2-1; 9 bases fit TRBD1. Sequenced input: peripheral blood. The receptor's source is a man aged 65-85 years with acute or convalescent COVID-19. CDR3 bases: TGTGCCAGCTCACCACGTACTCCCCTGACAGGGGGGAACTACAATGAGCAGTTCTTC. It codes for CASSPRTPLTGGNYNEQFF.